The 16 T cell receptor beta chains given below trace back to one sample, sequenced in a study of T cell responses to AZD1222 COVID-19 vaccine. TCRdb keeps only in-frame clones here, not all; method: immunoSEQ multiplex PCR. The sample includes more than 110,000 clones, around 85% of them seen just once. Here the sequenced sample was peripheral blood, taken on day 0 of AZD1222 vaccination. The receptors were gathered from an adult in good health.

This chain uses TRBV28 with TRBJ1-1; the match to TRBD1 covers 8 bases. Trimming cost V 7 bases and J 5 bases; bases outside gene matches: 12. In germline, CDR1 is MDHEN, CDR2 SYDVKM. This CDR3 has 15 residues. The chain's CDR3 is CASKVGTGGVTEAFF. The DNA for the CDR3 is TGTGCCAGCAAGGTAGGGACAGGTGGTGTAACTGAAGCTTTCTTT.

This clone was picked up a small number of times. The J gene is TRBJ2-5, the V gene TRBV19; possibly TRBD1 or TRBD2 for D (5 bases each). CDR1 and CDR2 from the germline V gene are LNHDA and SQIVND (reference sequence). CDR3 length equals 13 residues. V shed 7 bases and J shed 5 bases, with 14 bases lying between them. CDR3 in DNA: TGTGCCAGTACTGACAGCGGTAGGGAGACCCAGTACTTC. Amino acid sequence: CASTDSGRETQYF.

This clone came up once. This chain joins TRBV7-9 and TRBJ1-3; D not certain. V lost 1 base and J 0 bases, leaving 13 bases between the germline ends. CDR3 length equals 17 residues. The germline CDR1 and CDR2 sequences are SEHNR and FQNEAQ (reference sequence). DNA of the CDR3: TGTGCCAGCAGCTTAGGATTTTACCGGGACTCTGGAAACACCATATATTTT. Translation gives CASSLGFYRDSGNTIYF.

This clone occurred once. This rearrangement joins TRBV19 to TRBJ2-3; TRBD2 aligns across 10 bases. V was clipped by 5 bases and J by 3 bases; unmatched bases: 5. The germline gives CDR1 LNHDA, CDR2 SQIVND (reference sequence). The CDR3 contains 15 residues. CDR3 DNA: TGTGCCAGTAGTCTCCTACTAGCGGGGACAGATACGCAGTATTTT. Translation: CASSLLLAGTDTQYF. Looking up the rest from reference TRBV19 and TRBJ2-3 gives the full variable domain: DGGITQSPKYLFRKEGQNVTLSCEQNLNHDAMYWYRQDPGQGLRLIYYSQIVNDFQKGDIAEGYSVSREKKESFPLTVTSAQKNPTAFYLCASSLLLAGTDTQYFGPGTRLTVL.

Written as DNA, the CDR3 is TGTGCCAGCAGCAAAGGGAGGACAGAAAATCAGCCCCAGCATTTT. This encodes CASSKGRTENQPQHF. The V gene is TRBV21-1, the J gene TRBJ1-5; the listed D gene, TRBD1, was not tested against the DNA. TRBV21-1 is labeled a pseudogene. The CDR3 runs 15 residues.

This clone showed up just a few times. The chain couples TRBV7-8 to TRBJ2-1; D is perhaps TRBD2 (5 bases). V was clipped by 1 base and J by 10 bases, with 17 bases between them. The CDR3 sequence is 15 residues long. Germline V gene lookup returns CDR1 SGHVS and CDR2 FQNEAQ. CDR3 DNA: TGTGCCAGCAGCTTAGTTCCCGGAAACCCGGGGGAGCAGTTCTTC. This sequence encodes CASSLVPGNPGEQFF.

The V and J genes are TRBV7-9 and TRBJ1-1; tentatively, D is TRBD1 (6 bases). The V end was cut by 1 base, the J end by 4 bases, with 10 bases between. In germline, CDR1 is SEHNR, CDR2 FQNEAQ (reference sequence). The CDR3 runs to 14 residues. CDR3 in amino acids: CASSLVEGGTEAFF. The CDR3 nucleotides are TGTGCCAGCAGCTTAGTCGAGGGGGGCACTGAAGCTTTCTTT. Together with reference TRBV7-9 and TRBJ1-1, the CDR3 gives the full variable domain: DTGVSQNPRHKITKRGQNVTFRCDPISEHNRLYWYRQTLGQGPEFLTYFQNEAQLEKSRLLSDRFSAERPKGSFSTLEIQRTEQGDSAMYLCASSLVEGGTEAFFGQGTRLTVV.

The J gene is TRBJ2-3, the V gene TRBV29-1, with 7 positions matching TRBD2. Per germline, CDR1 SQVTM and CDR2 ANQGSEA. This CDR3 has 15 residues. Germline trimming cut 7 bases from V and 2 bases from J; bases unmatched to any gene: 12. CDR3 amino acids: CSAEAGEGNTDTQYF. The CDR3 nucleotides read TGCAGCGCAGAGGCGGGAGAAGGCAACACAGATACGCAGTATTTT.

This chain connects TRBV3-1 (or the pseudogene TRBV3-2) to TRBJ1-1; the D is unclear. The CDR3 sequence is 14 residues long. Trimming shortened V by 0 bases and J by 8 bases, and 13 bases separated the two germline ends. Looked up from germline, CDR1 is LGHDT and CDR2 is YNNKEL (reference sequence). The CDR3 DNA follows: TGTGCCAGCAGCCAAGAGAGGGCCAAGGGCGAAGCTTTCTTT. Its protein product is CASSQERAKGEAFF.

The chain recombines TRBV7-9 with TRBJ2-3, with D hard to call. Trimming left V 1 base short and J 3 bases short, with 5 bases between. There are 13 residues in the CDR3. Germline CDR1 SEHNR, CDR2 FQNEAQ (reference sequence). The CDR3 region is CASSLVGTDTQYF. The DNA for the CDR3 is TGTGCCAGCAGCTTAGTGGGGACAGATACGCAGTATTTT.

The V and J genes are TRBV6-1 and TRBJ1-2; D not certain. This CDR3 is built from 19 residues. Germline V lookup: CDR1 MNHNS, CDR2 SASEGT. V lost 2 bases and J 2 bases, leaving 24 bases between the germline ends. The DNA for the CDR3 is TGTGCCAGCAGTGAATCGTTAAAGGTGGTCTACTCTGGGAACTATGGCTACACCTTC. Encoded protein: CASSESLKVVYSGNYGYTF.

The chain links TRBV7-8 to TRBJ1-2, with D unclear. V lost 2 bases to trimming and J lost 8 bases, with 15 bases between them. The CDR3 length is 14 residues. Germline values: CDR1 SGHVS, CDR2 FQNEAQ. The CDR3 nucleotides read TGTGCCAGCAGCTTAACGGGTGAATTTGGCGGCTACACCTTC. Translated, it gives CASSLTGEFGGYTF.

The chain recombines TRBV4-1 with TRBJ1-2, with D perhaps TRBD1 (5 bases). The V gene lost 0 bases and the J gene lost 7 bases, with 15 bases spanning the gap. The germline gives CDR1 MGHRA, CDR2 YSYEKL. The CDR3 totals 15 residues. In DNA, the CDR3 is TGCGCCAGCAGCCAAGATCTAGGGCAGGGCGGTGGCTACACCTTC. Protein: CASSQDLGQGGGYTF.

The chain recombines TRBV7-2 with TRBJ2-5; D call uncertain. With 5 bases removed from V and 1 base from J, the gap between germline ends came to 2 bases. The germline CDR1 and CDR2 sequences are SGHTA and FQGNSA. The CDR3 length is 11 residues. The CDR3 nucleotides read TGTGCCAGCAGCCCCCAAGAGACCCAGTACTTC. Its translation is CASSPQETQYF.

This rearrangement joins TRBV2 to TRBJ1-4; TRBD1 matches 7 bases. V was pared by 6 bases and J by 11 bases, with 6 bases of the junction left unmatched. CDR1 and CDR2 from the germline V gene are SNHLY and FYNNEI. The CDR3 sequence is 12 residues long. The CDR3 is CASSGGQYKLFF. The DNA for the CDR3 is TGTGCCAGCAGCGGGGGACAGTACAAACTGTTTTTT.

This clone showed up just once. The V and J genes are TRBV10-3 and TRBJ1-1; a possible D gene is TRBD1 (5 bases). CDR3 length: 14 amino acids. Germline CDR1 reads ENHRY; CDR2 reads SYGVKD. V lost 3 bases, J lost 1 base, and 9 bases lay in between. The CDR3 DNA reads TGTGCCATCAGTGACGGTCAGGGGAACACTGAAGCTTTCTTT. As protein: CAISDGQGNTEAFF.